This TCR beta chain was obtained from a study of blood T cell repertoires in COVID-19. The assay was immunoSEQ multiplex PCR, and TCRdb's table has in-frame clones only and misses some. Counted here are about 330,000 clones, over 70% occurring once; the ten biggest clones make up around 5%. Ages ranged from roughly 18 to 100 years, with residence in around 24 US areas. Before being deemed recovered, Cohort 3 donors had two negative PCRs, clearance, or symptom resolution. CDR1 and CDR2 from the germline V gene are GTSNPN and SVGIG (reference sequence). Trimming removed 5 bases at V and 5 bases at J, with 22 bases between. This CDR3 region has 15 residues.

The source is a man aged 25-45 years who had recovered from COVID-19. V usage is TRBV30 and J usage is TRBJ2-7, with a possible D match to TRBD1 (5 bases). Sequencing used PBMCs or T cells enriched from blood (not recorded which). In nucleotides, the CDR3 is TGTGCCTGGGAGAAGAGAAAGGGCAGGGTCGACGAGCAGTACTTC. Translated, it gives CAWEKRKGRVDEQYF.